The rows below give T cell receptor beta chains drawn from one sample of a study of blood T cells in healthy people across ages. TCRdb reprocessed the 5' RACE reads with MiXCR, giving one entry per CDR3 protein. The top ten clones hold roughly 3.7% of a sample with 1.5 million to 1.9 million distinct CDR3 sequences, approximately 39% of them seen once. The sequenced sample consisted of blood. The receptors shown here come from a woman aged 18-30 years in good health. The CDR3 runs from the conserved cysteine through the conserved F or W. The order of the fields is D gene, J gene, CDR3 length, clone size, V gene, CDR3 DNA, CDR3 protein. A D gene is named only where the DNA matches it firmly. Only part of the rows carry a size: once, few, many, or a class if the clone is expanded.

NA TRBJ2-3 16 NA TRBV6-5 TGTGCCAGCAGACCCGGGGTTACCTCTGGCACAGATACGCAGTATTTT CASRPGVTSGTDTQYF
TRBD1 TRBJ1-2 14 NA TRBV30 TGTGCCTCCTATGGACCCGGGACAGGGAGCGGCTACACCTTC CASYGPGTGSGYTF
TRBD2 TRBJ2-5 13 NA TRBV19 TGTGCCAGTAGTATGGGGGGGAACAATGAGCAGTACTTC CASSMGGNNEQYF
TRBD1 TRBJ2-1 15 NA TRBV4-1 TGCGCCAGCAGCCACGGCCAGGGGGAAATGTATGAGCAGTTCTTC CASSHGQGEMYEQFF
NA TRBJ1-2 11 few TRBV20-1 TGCAGTGCCCCTGAGGGCTATGGCTACACCTTC CSAPEGYGYTF
TRBD2 TRBJ2-3 14 NA TRBV20-1 TGCAGTGCTAGCGGGAGGATTGGCACAGATACGCAGTATTTT CSASGRIGTDTQYF
TRBD1 TRBJ2-7 15 many TRBV4-3 TGCGCCAGCAGCCTGGTCGGGACAGGATCCTACGAGCAGTACTTC CASSLVGTGSYEQYF
NA TRBJ1-4 13 few TRBV20-1 TGCAGTGCTAGTCGGGGTTGGAATGAAAAACTGTTTTTT CSASRGWNEKLFF
NA TRBJ2-7 13 NA TRBV20-1 TGCAGTGCTAGAGACGCAGGGAAAGGCGAGCAGTACTTC CSARDAGKGEQYF
TRBD1 TRBJ2-3 15 NA TRBV3-1 TGTGCCAGCAGCCTCCTGGGACAGCGCACAGATACGCAGTATTTT CASSLLGQRTDTQYF
NA TRBJ1-6 13 NA TRBV10-3 TGTGCCATCGCGGGGGGCTCCAATTCACCCCTCCACTTT CAIAGGSNSPLHF
TRBD1 TRBJ1-4 16 NA TRBV4-1 TGCGCCAGCAGCGGACGACAGGGACTGGGTAATGAAAAACTGTTTTTT CASSGRQGLGNEKLFF
TRBD1 TRBJ1-2 12 NA TRBV30 TGTGCCGGGGAAAACAGGGGGAACGGCTACACCTTC CAGENRGNGYTF
NA TRBJ1-1 11 NA TRBV6-5 TGTGCCAGCAAAGGCGGGGTATCTGCTTTCTTT CASKGGVSAFF
TRBD2 TRBJ2-7 15 NA TRBV28 TGTGCCAGCAGCCAGAGGGGAGCGGGAGGTAACGAGCAGTACTTC CASSQRGAGGNEQYF
TRBD2 TRBJ2-7 15 NA TRBV7-2 TGTGCCAGCAGCTTAGAAGGACTAGCGGGGATCGAGCAGTACTTC CASSLEGLAGIEQYF
TRBD2 TRBJ2-1 15 NA TRBV4-3 TGCGCCAGCAGCCGAACTAGCGGGGGGAATAATGAGCAGTTCTTC CASSRTSGGNNEQFF
NA TRBJ2-1 15 NA TRBV7-2 TGTGCCAGCAGCTCAGAGCCCGCAAGGAGCCTTGAGCAGTTCTTC CASSSEPARSLEQFF
TRBD1 TRBJ2-7 13 NA TRBV5-5 TGTGCCAGCAGCTTTGTCGACAGGGACGAGCAGTACTTC CASSFVDRDEQYF
NA TRBJ1-1 13 NA TRBV12-3/TRBV12-4 TGTGCCAGCAGTACAGAATTGAACACTGAAGCTTTCTTT CASSTELNTEAFF
NA TRBJ1-1 11 NA TRBV29-1 TGCAGCGCCGCCGCGAACACTGAAGCTTTCTTT CSAAANTEAFF
TRBD2 TRBJ2-7 14 NA TRBV6-6 TGTGCCAGCAGCGTAGCGGGGGCTGGATTCGAGCAGTACTTC CASSVAGAGFEQYF
NA TRBJ1-1 13 NA TRBV27 TGTGCCAGCAGTTTTTTAGCGAACACTGAAGCTTTCTTT CASSFLANTEAFF
TRBD2 TRBJ2-1 13 NA TRBV9 TGTGCCAGCAGCGGCGGGGACTATGAGACCCAGTTCTTC CASSGGDYETQFF
NA TRBJ2-7 16 NA TRBV5-1 TGCGCCAGCAGCTCCAGGGGGAGCGGGAGTAGCTACGAGCAGTACTTC CASSSRGSGSSYEQYF
NA TRBJ2-5 14 many TRBV9 TGTGCCAGCAGCGTAGGGGGCTACCAAGAGACCCAGTACTTC CASSVGGYQETQYF
NA TRBJ2-4 15 NA TRBV7-2 TGTACCAGCAGCTTAGATTCCAGTGGGGGGAACATTCAGTACTTC CTSSLDSSGGNIQYF
NA TRBJ1-1 13 NA TRBV29-1 TGCAGCGTTGTGGCCCAGATGAACACTGAAGCTTTCTTT CSVVAQMNTEAFF
TRBD2 TRBJ2-1 13 NA TRBV15 TGTGCCACCAGCAGTGGGACTAGCAATGAGCAGTTCTTC CATSSGTSNEQFF
NA TRBJ2-7 16 few TRBV27 TGTGCCAGCAGTTTAGCGGCGGCTATCGCCTACAATGAGCAGTACTTC CASSLAAAIAYNEQYF
NA TRBJ1-2 18 few TRBV5-1 TGCGCCAGCAGCTTCGATTCCGGGACGGATCTTTTTAACTATGGCTACACCTTC CASSFDSGTDLFNYGYTF
TRBD2 TRBJ2-5 16 NA TRBV6-5 TGTGCCAGCAGTTACCAACCGACTAGCTTGGCAGAGACCCAGTACTTC CASSYQPTSLAETQYF
NA TRBJ2-7 14 NA TRBV25-1 TGTGCCAGCAGTGAAGGGGGGCCCTTCTACGAGCAGTACTTC CASSEGGPFYEQYF
NA TRBJ2-7 14 few TRBV24-1 TGTGCCACCAGTGATTCTACCCGCTACTACGAGCAGTACTTC CATSDSTRYYEQYF
NA TRBJ2-7 15 once TRBV4-1 TGCGCCAGCAGCCAAGACTCAGGGCTTGGGAACGAGCAGTACTTC CASSQDSGLGNEQYF
NA TRBJ2-1 15 NA TRBV9 TGTGCCAGCAGCGTAGGGGGTCAGGCGGGGAATGAGCAGTTCTTC CASSVGGQAGNEQFF
TRBD1 TRBJ2-5 16 NA TRBV6-2/TRBV6-3 TGTGCCAGCAGTTACGAGGACAGGGGTCCCCCAGAGACCCAGTACTTC CASSYEDRGPPETQYF
NA TRBJ2-3 12 NA TRBV12-3/TRBV12-4 TGTGCCAGCACGGTGGAGGCAGATACGCAGTATTTT CASTVEADTQYF
NA TRBJ1-2 13 NA TRBV6-2/TRBV6-3 TGTGCCAGCAGTCCTCAGACAGACTATGGCTACACCTTC CASSPQTDYGYTF
TRBD2 TRBJ2-2 15 few TRBV12-3/TRBV12-4 TGTGCCAGCAAGCTAGCGGGAGAGTCCACCGGGGAGCTGTTTTTT CASKLAGESTGELFF
NA TRBJ2-4 13 NA TRBV13 TGTGCCAGCAGCCCCAGTTCTTCCTACGGGCAGTACTTC CASSPSSSYGQYF
NA TRBJ2-1 13 NA TRBV7-2 TGTGTCAGCAGCCACTTACTAGTCAATGAGCAGTTCTTC CVSSHLLVNEQFF
TRBD2 TRBJ2-1 16 NA TRBV6-2/TRBV6-3 TGTGCCAGCAGCACCCCCAGCGGGGGGTACCAAGAGACCCAGTTCTTC CASSTPSGGYQETQFF
NA TRBJ2-2 15 NA TRBV4-3 TGCGCCAGCAGCCAGGCCCTGCAGAACACCGGGGAGCTGTTTTTT CASSQALQNTGELFF
NA TRBJ2-4 13 NA TRBV6-1 TGTGCCATCGACAGTGCGGCCAAAAACATTCAGTACTTC CAIDSAAKNIQYF
TRBD2 TRBJ2-1 15 few TRBV12-3/TRBV12-4 TGTGCCAGCAGCCCCGCGGGAGCGGGATTTGATGAGCAGTTCTTC CASSPAGAGFDEQFF
TRBD2 TRBJ2-1 14 few TRBV27 TGTGCCAGCAGCAAGCGGGAAAGGGACAATGAGCAGTTCTTC CASSKRERDNEQFF
TRBD2 TRBJ2-3 16 NA TRBV12-3/TRBV12-4 TGTGCCAGCAAAGGACGAGCGGGGGACGACACAGATACGCAGTATTTT CASKGRAGDDTDTQYF
NA TRBJ2-5 13 few TRBV12-3/TRBV12-4 TGTGCCAGCAGTGTGACAGAGGCGGAGACCCAGTACTTC CASSVTEAETQYF
NA TRBJ1-1 12 NA TRBV9 TGTGCCAGCAGCGTAGAGGGAGATGAAGCTTTCTTT CASSVEGDEAFF
NA TRBJ2-3 13 NA TRBV29-1 TGCAGCGTCCGAGGGGTCTACACAGATACGCAGTATTTT CSVRGVYTDTQYF
NA TRBJ2-7 14 few TRBV7-8 TGTGCCAGCAGCTCAGGGATAAGAACCTACGAGCAGTACTTC CASSSGIRTYEQYF
NA TRBJ2-7 17 NA TRBV5-1 TGCGCCAGCAGCTTGGACCTAAGGACAGAAGGCTCCTACGAGCAGTACTTC CASSLDLRTEGSYEQYF
NA TRBJ1-2 13 NA TRBV19 TGTGCCAGTAGTTCGGACACAGGCTATGACTACACCTTC CASSSDTGYDYTF
NA TRBJ1-5 15 few TRBV7-2 TGTGCCAGCAGCTTAGCCACGGGCCCAAATCAGCCCCAGCATTTT CASSLATGPNQPQHF